This record covers a single T cell receptor beta chain. The CDR3 runs to 15 residues. Germline loops: CDR1 ENHRY, CDR2 SYGVKD. V lost 5 bases to trimming and J lost 9 bases; unmatched junction nucleotides: 10. The data belong to a study of blood T cell repertoires in COVID-19. Produced via immunoSEQ multiplex PCR; TCRdb's table is partial and in-frame only. The top ten hold around 3.9% of the sample, which has 300,000 to 350,000 clones, roughly 90% seen once. The sequence derives from a woman aged 30 to 39 who had been exposed to COVID-19. The sample was PBMCs or T cells enriched from blood (not recorded which). The V and J genes are TRBV10-3 and TRBJ1-6; 7 bases are a match to TRBD1. The CDR3 coding sequence is TGTGCCATCAGTCGAGAAACAGGGGTGAGTTCACCCCTCCACTTT. Its translation: CAISRETGVSSPLHF.